These T cell receptor beta chains were read from a single sample in a study of PD-1 and CTLA-4 blockade in melanoma. Only in-frame clones appear in the TCRdb table, and some are missing; sequencing was by immunoSEQ multiplex PCR. The table shows 25,000 to 35,000 clones, with 85% to 90% occurring only once. The material sequenced was CD8+ T cells from peripheral blood, taken before anti-PD-1 treatment. The origin of the receptors is a human donor with melanoma. CDR3s include the opening cysteine and the closing phenylalanine or tryptophan. Fields, in order: D gene, J gene, V gene, CDR3 length, clone size, CDR3 DNA, CDR3 protein. D genes are given only for firm matches. Only some rows state a clone size, as once, few, many or a class for expanded clones.

>NA|TRBJ2-3|TRBV30|10|NA
TGTGCCTGGAGCACAGATACGCAGTATTTT
CAWSTDTQYF
>TRBD2|TRBJ2-7|TRBV10-2|13|once
TGCGCCAGCATGGAACGGGAGGCCGGCGAGCAGTACTTC
CASMEREAGEQYF
>NA|TRBJ2-7|TRBV7-9|18|few
TGTGCCAGCAGCTTAGCTAATTCGGGGGAGGAAGGGGACTACGAGCAGTACTTC
CASSLANSGEEGDYEQYF
>TRBD2|TRBJ2-2|TRBV5-1|17|NA
TGCGCCAGCAGCTTCCGGACTAGCGGGGGAAACACCGGGGAGCTGTTTTTT
CASSFRTSGGNTGELFF
>NA|TRBJ1-2|TRBV3-1/TRBV3-2|15|NA
TGTGCCAGCAGCCACTTTAAGGCTGGCCCGGATGGCTACACCTTC
CASSHFKAGPDGYTF
>NA|TRBJ2-7|TRBV19|14|NA
TGTGCCAGTAGTATAGATTTCGACAGCTACGAGCAGTACTTC
CASSIDFDSYEQYF
>NA|TRBJ2-7|TRBV5-4|14|NA
TGTGCCAGCAGCTCTGGTGGGAGCTCCTACGAGCAGTACTTC
CASSSGGSSYEQYF
>TRBD1|TRBJ2-6|TRBV5-4|18|NA
TGTGCCAGCAGCGGGGCCGGGACAGCTGTCTCTGGGGCCAACGTCCTGACTTTC
CASSGAGTAVSGANVLTF
>NA|TRBJ1-1|TRBV19|15|NA
TGTGCCAGTAGTATAGATCGTCAGGGCGAAACTGAAGCTTTCTTT
CASSIDRQGETEAFF
>NA|TRBJ2-5|TRBV2|16|NA
TGTGCCAGCAGTGAAGTAGGGCCTAGAGATGGAGAGACCCAGTACTTC
CASSEVGPRDGETQYF
>TRBD1|TRBJ1-1|TRBV30|12|once
TGTGCCTGGGAGACAGGGAGCACTGAAGCTTTCTTT
CAWETGSTEAFF
>TRBD2|TRBJ2-3|TRBV28|18|NA
TGTGCCAGCAGTACTAACTTGGGACTAGCGGGAGTCTGGGGTACGCAGTATTTT
CASSTNLGLAGVWGTQYF
>NA|TRBJ2-1|TRBV30|15|NA
TGTGCCTGGACCGTGGGGACGGAGGGCTACAATGAGCAGTTCTTC
CAWTVGTEGYNEQFF
>TRBD2|TRBJ2-5|TRBV28|16|few
TGTGCCAGCAGGGCTATACTAGCGGGAGGGGCAGAGACCCAGTACTTC
CASRAILAGGAETQYF
>NA|TRBJ1-5|TRBV9|14|NA
TGTGCCAGCAGCCCCGGAATTAGCAATCAGCCCCAGCATTTT
CASSPGISNQPQHF
>TRBD2|TRBJ2-3|TRBV9|15|once
TGTGCCAGCAGCGTAGGAGGACTAGCCCGGGATACGCAGTATTTT
CASSVGGLARDTQYF
>NA|TRBJ1-1|TRBV27|15|NA
TGTGCCACCTTTTGGACTTTTCCGGGGGACACTGAAGCTTTCTTT
CATFWTFPGDTEAFF
>NA|TRBJ2-2|TRBV7-3|16|NA
TGTGCCAGCAGCCCGTTTGATAGTGGCCCTGCCGGGGAGCTGTTTTTT
CASSPFDSGPAGELFF
>NA|TRBJ2-1|TRBV6-2/TRBV6-3|14|NA
TGTGCCAGCAGTCTGGGACACCTCTACAATGAGCAGTTCTTC
CASSLGHLYNEQFF
>NA|TRBJ1-1|TRBV14|14|few
TGTGCCAGCAGCCAAGATGGCGGGACGGCCGAAGCTTTCTTT
CASSQDGGTAEAFF
>NA|TRBJ2-7|TRBV27|14|few
TGTGCCACCCAGGGGACCGCAGCCTCCTACGAGCAGTACTTC
CATQGTAASYEQYF
>NA|TRBJ1-5|TRBV19|15|once
TGTGCCAGTAGTGACGGGTCACAGGGCAATCAGCCCCAGCATTTT
CASSDGSQGNQPQHF
>NA|TRBJ2-1|TRBV3-1/TRBV3-2|16|NA
TGTGCCAGCCGCCCCGGTTCCGGAGAACGCTACAATGAGCAGTTCTTC
CASRPGSGERYNEQFF
>NA|TRBJ2-7|TRBV14|12|NA
TGTGCCAGCAGCCGCGCCGGGGGCGAGCAGTACTTC
CASSRAGGEQYF
>TRBD1|TRBJ2-7|TRBV24-1|13|NA
TGTGCCACCAGTGACAGGACAGGGTACGAGCAGTACTTC
CATSDRTGYEQYF
>NA|TRBJ2-1|TRBV5-4|17|once
TGTGCCAGCAGCTCCGCCTTAACCCTTCCCTCCTACAATGAGCAGTTCTTC
CASSSALTLPSYNEQFF
>NA|TRBJ1-1|TRBV19|15|NA
TGTGCCAGTAGTGAATCCGGCCTCGGTAACGCTGAAGCTTTCTTT
CASSESGLGNAEAFF
>NA|TRBJ1-1|TRBV23-1|14|NA
TGCGCCAGCAGTCAGCGCCTTCTGTCGTCTGAAGCTTTCTTT
CASSQRLLSSEAFF
>TRBD2|TRBJ2-3|TRBV3-1/TRBV3-2|17|once
TGTGCCAGCAGCCAAGCCCTGACTAGCGGAATCACAGATACGCAGTATTTT
CASSQALTSGITDTQYF
>TRBD1|TRBJ1-2|TRBV5-5|12|NA
TGTGCCAGCAGCAGGGACAGGGCAGGCTACACCTTC
CASSRDRAGYTF
>TRBD2|TRBJ2-3|TRBV7-2|17|once
TGTGCCAGCAGCTTGAGGACTAGCGGGCTCAGCACAGATACGCAGTATTTT
CASSLRTSGLSTDTQYF
>NA|TRBJ2-2|TRBV9|13|NA
TGTGCCAGCAGCTCTCCGGGGGCCGGGGAGCTGTTTTTT
CASSSPGAGELFF
>NA|TRBJ2-1|TRBV28|14|NA
TGTGCCAGCAGTTCCTCAAACTCCTACAATGAGCAGTTCTTC
CASSSSNSYNEQFF
>NA|TRBJ1-3|TRBV7-9|15|NA
TGTGCCAGCAGCCCCAACCATGGAGCTGGAAACACCATATATTTT
CASSPNHGAGNTIYF
>NA|TRBJ2-7|TRBV5-1|13|once
TGCGCCAGCAGCCCCACAGAGGACTACGAGCAGTACTTC
CASSPTEDYEQYF
>NA|TRBJ1-1|TRBV7-9|15|once
TGTGCCAGCAGCCATAACCTACAGGAGAACACTGAAGCTTTCTTT
CASSHNLQENTEAFF
>NA|TRBJ2-1|TRBV11-2|13|NA
TGTGCCAGCAGCTTAGGAGGGCCAAATGAGCAGTTCTTC
CASSLGGPNEQFF
>NA|TRBJ2-6|TRBV9|19|NA
TGTGCCAGCAGCCCCATAGGGTCAGGGGCTTTCTCTGGGGCCAACGTCCTGACTTTC
CASSPIGSGAFSGANVLTF
>NA|TRBJ2-5|TRBV13|15|once
TGTGCCAGCAGTCCTCGGACTATACCTCGGGAGACCCAGTACTTC
CASSPRTIPRETQYF
>NA|TRBJ2-3|TRBV7-2|13|once
TGTGCCAGCAGCTTACTAGATTACGATACGCAGTATTTT
CASSLLDYDTQYF
>NA|TRBJ2-7|TRBV5-1|12|NA
TGCGCCAGCAGCATGGTTCCGAGCGAGCAGTACTTC
CASSMVPSEQYF
>NA|TRBJ2-5|TRBV3-1/TRBV3-2|14|NA
TGTGCCAGCTTCTCTTCTGGCTTCCAAGAGACCCAGTACTTC
CASFSSGFQETQYF
>NA|TRBJ2-5|TRBV4-2|16|NA
TGTGCCAGCAGCCAGGTCTTTGGTGAGACTAAAGAGACCCAGTACTTC
CASSQVFGETKETQYF
>NA|TRBJ2-3|TRBV7-9|17|NA
TGTGCCAGCAGCACACTAACACCGGGGGTCCGCACAGATACGCAGTATTTT
CASSTLTPGVRTDTQYF
>TRBD1|TRBJ1-1|TRBV7-8|16|NA
TGTGCCAGCAGCTCCCCGCAGGGGGGCTGGAACACTGAAGCTTTCTTT
CASSSPQGGWNTEAFF
>NA|TRBJ1-2|TRBV19|15|NA
TGTGCCAGTAGCGGGTCGGGACCGACTAACTATGGCTACACCTTC
CASSGSGPTNYGYTF
>NA|TRBJ1-5|TRBV27|14|NA
TGTGCCAGCAGTGAAGGTTATAGCAATCAGCCCCAGCATTTT
CASSEGYSNQPQHF
>NA|TRBJ1-1|TRBV6-4|12|NA
TGTGCCAGCAGTGACTTTGGACGAGAAGCTTTCTTT
CASSDFGREAFF
>NA|TRBJ1-2|TRBV5-6|12|NA
TGTGCCAGCAGGACCCCAGGGGAGGGCTACACCTTC
CASRTPGEGYTF
>NA|TRBJ2-5|TRBV25-1|13|NA
TGTGCCAGCAGCAGCGGCCTTCAAGAGACCCAGTACTTC
CASSSGLQETQYF
>NA|TRBJ2-7|TRBV19|11|NA
TGTGCCAGTAGTATGGATTACGAGCAGTACTTC
CASSMDYEQYF
>NA|TRBJ2-3|TRBV12-3/TRBV12-4|12|NA
TGTGCCAGCTCAGAGCCCTTGGATACGCAGTATTTT
CASSEPLDTQYF